This record concerns one T cell receptor (beta chain) sequence. The antigen is not known. The data stem from a study of vaccination effects on CD4 cells after COVID-19. Antigen-specific CD4+ T cells were first expanded with viral peptide pools by the ViraFEST assay and only then sequenced. Following a roughly 11-day culture, CD4+ T cells were purified. Vaccine recipients, nucleocapsid antibody negative, had no prior SARS-CoV-2 infection. Some clones are missing from TCRdb's copy, which holds only in-frame ones; the method was immunoSEQ multiplex PCR. Seen here are about 25,000 clones, about 74% observed once, and the top ten hold about 9.4%. The CDR3 is 18 residues long. With 4 bases clipped from V and 3 bases from J, the junction kept 15 bases outside the gene matches. CDR1 and CDR2 from the germline V gene are SGDLS and YYNGEE.

The clonotype comes from a human donor who received a COVID-19 vaccine. The sequencing here drew on CD4+ T cells from PBMCs cultured with HCoV-NL63 spike peptides, taken before COVID-19 vaccination. The V and J genes are TRBV9 and TRBJ2-3, with 9 bases that match TRBD2. CDR3 loop: CASSPTGTSFEGTDTQYF. CDR3 coding DNA: TGTGCCAGCAGCCCGACAGGGACTAGCTTTGAGGGAACAGATACGCAGTATTTT.